This T cell receptor beta chain emerged from a study of CD8+ T cells in alopecia areata. Study as a whole: It was oral tofacitinib, at 5 to 10 mg twice daily, that treated patients received. Severity among treated patients was scored by the percentage of scalp area affected. Study-wide results and caveats: Alopecia totalis/universalis scalp especially showed more expanded CD8+ clones than normal scalp. Any link of baseline CD8+ expansion to response, resting on one nonresponder, remains uncertain.

The authors extracted RNA and reverse transcribed it into cDNA as the sequencing template. Measured with immunoSEQ multiplex PCR; TCRdb has only the in-frame clones, and not every one. Of 210,000 or so clones in the sample, approximately 72% are singletons; the top ten hold roughly 1.2%. The CDR3 contains 13 residues. Per the germline V gene, CDR1 is SGHNT and CDR2 is YYREEE (reference sequence). Trimming took off 0 bases at V and 3 bases at J, with 6 bases between the two ends. This clone was found once. What it binds is not known. Stated treatment: oral pan-JAK inhibitor, 5-10 mg twice daily. The sequencing used CD4+ T cells sorted from blood, collected around week 44, from a patient treated with tofacitinib. This TCR derives from a human donor with alopecia areata. The chain employs TRBV5-4 and TRBJ1-1; no clear D gene. CDR3 nucleotide sequence: TGTGCCAGCAGCTTGGAGTGGGACACTGAAGCTTTCTTT. It specifies CASSLEWDTEAFF.